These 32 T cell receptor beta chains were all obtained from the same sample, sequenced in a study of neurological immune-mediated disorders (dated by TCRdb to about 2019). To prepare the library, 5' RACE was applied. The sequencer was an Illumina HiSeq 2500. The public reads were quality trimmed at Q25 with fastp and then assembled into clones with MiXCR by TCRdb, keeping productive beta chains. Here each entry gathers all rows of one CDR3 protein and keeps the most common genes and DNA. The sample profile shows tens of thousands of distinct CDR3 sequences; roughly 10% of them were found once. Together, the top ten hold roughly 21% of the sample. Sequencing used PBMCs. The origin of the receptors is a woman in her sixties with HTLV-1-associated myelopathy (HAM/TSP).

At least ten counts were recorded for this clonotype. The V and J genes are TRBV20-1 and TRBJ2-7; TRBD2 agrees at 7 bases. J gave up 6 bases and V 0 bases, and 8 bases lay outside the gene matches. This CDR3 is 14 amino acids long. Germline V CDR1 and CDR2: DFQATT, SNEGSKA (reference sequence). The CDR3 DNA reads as TGCAGTGCTAGAGATTGGCGACTAGCCTCCGAGCAGTACTTC. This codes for CSARDWRLASEQYF.

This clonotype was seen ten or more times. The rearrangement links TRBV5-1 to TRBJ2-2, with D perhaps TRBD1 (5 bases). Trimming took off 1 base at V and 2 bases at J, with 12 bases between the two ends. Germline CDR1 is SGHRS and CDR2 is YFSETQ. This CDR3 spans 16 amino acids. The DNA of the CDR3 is TGCGCCAGCAGCTTGACCTCTAGGGGCAACACCGGGGAGCTGTTTTTT. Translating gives CASSLTSRGNTGELFF.

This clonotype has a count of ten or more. The CDR3: CASSWGAEETQYF. CDR3 nucleotide sequence: TGTGCCAGCAGCTGGGGGGCGGAAGAGACCCAGTACTTC. V gene TRBV5-5 combines with J gene TRBJ2-5; D tentatively fits TRBD1 or TRBD2 (6 bases each). This CDR3 comprises 13 residues. Germline loops: CDR1 SGHKS, CDR2 YYEKEE (reference sequence). V dropped 3 bases and J dropped 3 bases, with 9 bases sitting between them.

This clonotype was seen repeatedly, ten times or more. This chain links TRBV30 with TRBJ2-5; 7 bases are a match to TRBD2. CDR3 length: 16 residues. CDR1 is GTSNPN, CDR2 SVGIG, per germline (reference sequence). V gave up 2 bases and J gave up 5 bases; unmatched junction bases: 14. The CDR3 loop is CAWSPPWEGTTETQYF. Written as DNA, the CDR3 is TGTGCCTGGAGTCCCCCCTGGGAGGGGACTACGGAGACCCAGTACTTC.

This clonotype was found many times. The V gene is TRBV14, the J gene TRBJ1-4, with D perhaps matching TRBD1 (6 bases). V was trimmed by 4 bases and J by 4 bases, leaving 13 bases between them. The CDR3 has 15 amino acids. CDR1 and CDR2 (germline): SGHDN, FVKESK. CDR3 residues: CASSRRQEINEKLFF. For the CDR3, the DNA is TGTGCCAGCAGCCGACGACAGGAGATTAATGAAAAACTGTTTTTT.

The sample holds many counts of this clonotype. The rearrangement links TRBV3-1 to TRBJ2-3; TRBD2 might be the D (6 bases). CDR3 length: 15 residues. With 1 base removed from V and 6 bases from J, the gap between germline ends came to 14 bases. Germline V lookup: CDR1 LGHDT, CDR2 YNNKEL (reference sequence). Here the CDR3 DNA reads TGTGCCAGCAGCCAAGTGACGGGGGAAGGGGATACGCAGTATTTT. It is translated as CASSQVTGEGDTQYF.

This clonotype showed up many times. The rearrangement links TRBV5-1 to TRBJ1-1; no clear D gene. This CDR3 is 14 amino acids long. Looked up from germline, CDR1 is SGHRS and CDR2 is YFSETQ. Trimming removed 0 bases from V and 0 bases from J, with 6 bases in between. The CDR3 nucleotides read TGCGCCAGCAGCTTGGCAGCTGTGAACACTGAAGCTTTCTTT. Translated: CASSLAAVNTEAFF. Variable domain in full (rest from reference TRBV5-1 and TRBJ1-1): KAGVTQTPRYLIKTRGQQVTLSCSPISGHRSVSWYQQTPGQGLQFLFEYFSETQRNKGNFPGRFSGRQFSNSRSEMNVSTLELGDSALYLCASSLAAVNTEAFFGQGTRLTVV.

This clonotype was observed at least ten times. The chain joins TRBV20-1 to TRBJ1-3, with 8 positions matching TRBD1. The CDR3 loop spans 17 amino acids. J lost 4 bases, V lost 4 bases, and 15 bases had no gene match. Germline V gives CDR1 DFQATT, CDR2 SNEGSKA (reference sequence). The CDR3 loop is CSAIRQGPTSFGNTIYF. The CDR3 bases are TGCAGTGCTATCCGACAGGGGCCCACTTCGTTCGGAAACACCATATATTTT.

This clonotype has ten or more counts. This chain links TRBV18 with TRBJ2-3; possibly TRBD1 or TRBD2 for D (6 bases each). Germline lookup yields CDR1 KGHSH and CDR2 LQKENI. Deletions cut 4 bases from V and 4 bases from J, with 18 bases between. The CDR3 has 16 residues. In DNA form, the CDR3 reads TGTGCCAGCTCACTCCATCCTCCCGGGGGCGCAGATACGCAGTATTTT. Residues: CASSLHPPGGADTQYF.

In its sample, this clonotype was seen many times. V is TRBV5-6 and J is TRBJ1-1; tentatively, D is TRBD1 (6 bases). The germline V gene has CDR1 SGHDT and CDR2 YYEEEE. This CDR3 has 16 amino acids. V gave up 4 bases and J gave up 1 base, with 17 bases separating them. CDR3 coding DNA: TGTGCCAGCAGCGTGTATTATGACAGGACGAACACTGAAGCTTTCTTT. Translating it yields CASSVYYDRTNTEAFF.

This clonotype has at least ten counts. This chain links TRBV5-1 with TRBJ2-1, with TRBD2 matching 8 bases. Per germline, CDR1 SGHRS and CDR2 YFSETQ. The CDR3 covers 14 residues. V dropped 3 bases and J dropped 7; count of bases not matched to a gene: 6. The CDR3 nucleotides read TGCGCCAGCAGCTCACGGGGGGGCCCGAATGAGCAGTTCTTC. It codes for CASSSRGGPNEQFF.

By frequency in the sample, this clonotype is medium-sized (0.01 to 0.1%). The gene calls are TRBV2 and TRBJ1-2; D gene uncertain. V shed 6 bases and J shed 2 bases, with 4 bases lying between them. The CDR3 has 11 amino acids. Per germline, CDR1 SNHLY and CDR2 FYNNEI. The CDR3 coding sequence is TGTGCCAGCAGCGCAAACTATGGCTACACCTTC. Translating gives CASSANYGYTF.

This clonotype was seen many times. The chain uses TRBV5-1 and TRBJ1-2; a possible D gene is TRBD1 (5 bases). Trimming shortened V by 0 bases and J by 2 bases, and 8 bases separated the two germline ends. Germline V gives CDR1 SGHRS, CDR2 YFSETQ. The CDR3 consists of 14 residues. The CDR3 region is CASSLEGLNYGYTF. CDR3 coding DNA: TGCGCCAGCAGCTTGGAGGGGTTAAACTATGGCTACACCTTC.

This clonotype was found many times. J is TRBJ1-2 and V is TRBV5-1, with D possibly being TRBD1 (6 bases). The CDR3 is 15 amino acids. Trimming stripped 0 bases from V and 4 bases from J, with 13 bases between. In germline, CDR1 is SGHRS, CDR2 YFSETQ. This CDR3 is CASSLDKQGAYGYTF. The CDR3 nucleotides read TGCGCCAGCAGCTTGGATAAACAGGGTGCCTATGGCTACACCTTC.

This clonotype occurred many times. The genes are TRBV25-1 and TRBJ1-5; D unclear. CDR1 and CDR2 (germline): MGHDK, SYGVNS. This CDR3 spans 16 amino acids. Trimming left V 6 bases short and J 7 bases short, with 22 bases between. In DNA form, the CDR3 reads TGTGCCAGCAGACCGCGGATTGAGGGTAAGAGCCAGCCCCAGCATTTT. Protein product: CASRPRIEGKSQPQHF.

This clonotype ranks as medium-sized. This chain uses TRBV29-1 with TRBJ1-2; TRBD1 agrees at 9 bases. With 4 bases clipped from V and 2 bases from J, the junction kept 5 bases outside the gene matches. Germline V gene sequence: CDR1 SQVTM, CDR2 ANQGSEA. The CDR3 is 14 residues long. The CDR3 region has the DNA TGCAGCGTTGGAACGACAGGGGGAAACTATGGCTACACCTTC. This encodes CSVGTTGGNYGYTF.

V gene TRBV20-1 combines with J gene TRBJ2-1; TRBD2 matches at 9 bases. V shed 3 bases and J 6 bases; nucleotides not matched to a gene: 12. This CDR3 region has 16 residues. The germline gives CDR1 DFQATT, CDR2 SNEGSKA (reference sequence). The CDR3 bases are TGCAGTGCTAGCAAAATGAGCGGGGGGTCGGCCAATGAGCAGTTCTTC. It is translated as CSASKMSGGSANEQFF.

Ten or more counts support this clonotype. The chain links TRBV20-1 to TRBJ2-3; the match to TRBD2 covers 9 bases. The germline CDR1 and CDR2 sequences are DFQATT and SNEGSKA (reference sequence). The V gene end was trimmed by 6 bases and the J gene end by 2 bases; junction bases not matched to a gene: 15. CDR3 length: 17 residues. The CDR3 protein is CSAKLSGAGGPTDTQYF. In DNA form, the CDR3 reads TGCAGTGCCAAGCTCTCTGGTGCGGGGGGGCCCACAGATACGCAGTATTTT.

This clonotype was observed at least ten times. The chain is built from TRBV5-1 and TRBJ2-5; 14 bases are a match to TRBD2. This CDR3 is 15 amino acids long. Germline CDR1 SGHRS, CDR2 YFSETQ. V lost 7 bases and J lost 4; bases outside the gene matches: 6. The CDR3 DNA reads TGCGCCAGCTCGGGACTAGCGGGGGTGCGAGAGACCCAGTACTTC. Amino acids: CASSGLAGVRETQYF. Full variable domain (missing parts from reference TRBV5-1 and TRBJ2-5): KAGVTQTPRYLIKTRGQQVTLSCSPISGHRSVSWYQQTPGQGLQFLFEYFSETQRNKGNFPGRFSGRQFSNSRSEMNVSTLELGDSALYLCASSGLAGVRETQYFGPGTRLLVL.

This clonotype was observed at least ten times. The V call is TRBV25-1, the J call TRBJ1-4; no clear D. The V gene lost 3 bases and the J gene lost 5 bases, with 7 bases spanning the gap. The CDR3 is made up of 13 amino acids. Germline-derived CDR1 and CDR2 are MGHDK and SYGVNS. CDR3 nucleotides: TGTGCCAGCAGTGAGGCGCTAAATGAAAAACTGTTTTTT. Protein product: CASSEALNEKLFF.

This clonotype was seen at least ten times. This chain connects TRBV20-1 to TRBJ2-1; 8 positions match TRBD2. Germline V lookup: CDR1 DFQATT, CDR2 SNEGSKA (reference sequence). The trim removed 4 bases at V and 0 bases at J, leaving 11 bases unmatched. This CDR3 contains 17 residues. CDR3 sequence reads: CSATTGAGVSSYNEQFF. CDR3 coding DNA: TGCAGTGCTACAACTGGAGCGGGGGTGAGCTCCTACAATGAGCAGTTCTTC.

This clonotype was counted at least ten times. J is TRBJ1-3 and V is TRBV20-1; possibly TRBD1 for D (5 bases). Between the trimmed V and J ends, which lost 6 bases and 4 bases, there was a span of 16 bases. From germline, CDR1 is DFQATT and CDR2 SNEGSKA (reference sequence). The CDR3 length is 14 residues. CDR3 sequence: CSARQFSLGNTIYF. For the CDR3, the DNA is TGCAGTGCCCGACAGTTCAGTCTGGGAAACACCATATATTTT.

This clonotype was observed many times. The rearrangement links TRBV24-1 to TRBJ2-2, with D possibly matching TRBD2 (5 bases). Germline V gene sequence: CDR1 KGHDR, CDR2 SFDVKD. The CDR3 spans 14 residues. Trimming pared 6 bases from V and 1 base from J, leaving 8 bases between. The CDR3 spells CATSPRGNTGELFF. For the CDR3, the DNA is TGTGCCACCAGTCCACGGGGGAACACCGGGGAGCTGTTTTTT.

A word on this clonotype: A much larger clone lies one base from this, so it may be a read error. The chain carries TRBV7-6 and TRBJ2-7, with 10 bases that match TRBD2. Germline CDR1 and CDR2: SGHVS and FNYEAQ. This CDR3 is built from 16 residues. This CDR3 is CASRLGTSGKGHEQYF. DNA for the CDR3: TGTGCCAGCAGATTAGGAACTAGCGGGAAAGGCCACGAGCAGTACTTC.

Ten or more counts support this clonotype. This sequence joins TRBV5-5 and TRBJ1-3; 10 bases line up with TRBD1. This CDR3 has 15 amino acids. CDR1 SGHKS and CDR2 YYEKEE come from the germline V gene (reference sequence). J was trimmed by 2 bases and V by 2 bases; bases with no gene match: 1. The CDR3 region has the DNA TGTGCCAGCAGCTTCGGGACAGGGGCTGGAAACACCATATATTTT. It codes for CASSFGTGAGNTIYF.

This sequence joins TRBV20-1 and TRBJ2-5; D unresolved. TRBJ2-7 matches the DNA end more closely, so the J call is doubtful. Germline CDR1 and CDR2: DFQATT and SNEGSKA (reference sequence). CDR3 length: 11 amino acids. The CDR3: CSAKISYEQYF. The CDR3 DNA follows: TGCAGTGCCAAAATCTCCTACGAGCAGTACTTC.

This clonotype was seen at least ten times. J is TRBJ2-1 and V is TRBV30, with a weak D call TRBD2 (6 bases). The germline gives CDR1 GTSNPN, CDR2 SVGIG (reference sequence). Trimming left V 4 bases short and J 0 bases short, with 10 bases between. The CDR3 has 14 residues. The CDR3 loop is CAWTAGLSYNEQFF. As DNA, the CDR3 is TGTGCCTGGACTGCGGGACTCTCCTACAATGAGCAGTTCTTC.

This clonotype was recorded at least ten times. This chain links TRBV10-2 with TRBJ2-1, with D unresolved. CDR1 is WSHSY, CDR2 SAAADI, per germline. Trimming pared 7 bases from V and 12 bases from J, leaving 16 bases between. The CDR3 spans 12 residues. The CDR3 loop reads CASTPENEWQFF. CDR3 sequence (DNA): TGCGCCAGCACCCCAGAGAATGAGTGGCAGTTCTTC.

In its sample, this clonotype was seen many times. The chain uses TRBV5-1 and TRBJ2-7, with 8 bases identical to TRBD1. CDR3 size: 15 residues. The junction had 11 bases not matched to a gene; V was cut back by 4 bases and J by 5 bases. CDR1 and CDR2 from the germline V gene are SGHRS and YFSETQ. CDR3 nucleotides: TGCGCCAGCAGCAACGTCCAGGGGGCGATCAACGAGCAGTACTTC. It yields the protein CASSNVQGAINEQYF.

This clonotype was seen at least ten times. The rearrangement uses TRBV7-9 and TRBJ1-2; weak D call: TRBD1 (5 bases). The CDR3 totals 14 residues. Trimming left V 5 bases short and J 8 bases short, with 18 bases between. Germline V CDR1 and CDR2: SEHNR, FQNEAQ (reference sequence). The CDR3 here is CASSLDGARGGYTF. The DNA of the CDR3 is TGTGCCAGCAGCCTGGACGGGGCCCGCGGAGGCTACACCTTC.

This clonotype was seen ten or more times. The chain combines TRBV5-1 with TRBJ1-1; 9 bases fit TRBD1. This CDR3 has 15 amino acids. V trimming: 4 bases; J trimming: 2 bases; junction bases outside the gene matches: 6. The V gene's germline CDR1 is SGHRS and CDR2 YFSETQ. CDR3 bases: TGCGCCAGCAGCGTTTCGACAGGGGGTAACACTGAAGCTTTCTTT. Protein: CASSVSTGGNTEAFF.

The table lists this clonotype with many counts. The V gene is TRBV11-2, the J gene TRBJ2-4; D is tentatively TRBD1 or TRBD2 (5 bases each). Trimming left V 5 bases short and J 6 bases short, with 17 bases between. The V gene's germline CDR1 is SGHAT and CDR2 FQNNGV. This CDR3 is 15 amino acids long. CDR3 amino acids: CASSGLRRDGNIQYF. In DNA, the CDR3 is TGTGCCAGCAGCGGCCTGCGCCGGGACGGAAACATTCAGTACTTC.